These T cell receptor beta chains were read from a single sample in a study of blood T cell repertoires in COVID-19. Profiling relied on immunoSEQ multiplex PCR, and the TCRdb table lists in-frame clones only, not all of them. The repertoire holds around 130,000 clones, about four fifths seen once, with about 17% in the top ten. The sequencing input was peripheral blood. These receptors came from a woman over 75 with acute or convalescent COVID-19. The CDR3 runs from the conserved cysteine through the conserved F or W. The D gene is left open where the match is weak. The size entry is marked missing in some rows and otherwise reads once, few, many or a size class.

J	V	D	length	size	CDR3	DNA
TRBJ2-1	TRBV5-1	TRBD2	18	once	CASSLGLAGGPEVSEQFF	TGCGCCAGCAGCTTGGGTCTAGCGGGAGGGCCAGAAGTAAGTGAGCAGTTCTTC
TRBJ1-6	TRBV15	-	13	few	CATSRVTNSPLHF	TGTGCCACCAGCAGAGTTACAAATTCACCCCTCCACTTT
TRBJ2-5	TRBV30	-	13	few	CAWSYSSQETQYF	TGTGCCTGGAGTTACAGTAGCCAAGAGACCCAGTACTTC
TRBJ1-3	TRBV19	-	12	-	CATLAPGNTIYF	TGTGCCACCCTGGCACCCGGAAACACCATATATTTT
TRBJ2-7	TRBV5-1	TRBD1	15	-	CASSLAGTGDYEQYF	TGCGCCAGCAGCTTGGCGGGGACAGGGGACTACGAGCAGTACTTC
TRBJ2-3	TRBV4-1	TRBD2	16	-	CASSQDASGIGDTQYF	TGCGCCAGCAGCCAAGATGCTAGCGGGATAGGAGATACGCAGTATTTT
TRBJ2-1	TRBV7-2	-	15	-	CASSLDLSSYNEQFF	TGTGCCAGCAGCTTAGACCTGAGCTCCTACAATGAGCAGTTCTTC
TRBJ1-1	TRBV7-2	-	14	-	CASSLFRGSAEAFF	TGTGCCAGCAGCTTATTCCGGGGGAGCGCTGAAGCTTTCTTT
TRBJ2-1	TRBV7-2	TRBD1	12	-	CASSSTGIEQFF	TGTGCCAGCAGCTCGACAGGGATTGAGCAGTTCTTC
TRBJ1-1	TRBV27	-	14	-	CASRPGYADTEAFF	TGTGCCAGCAGGCCGGGGTATGCGGACACTGAAGCTTTCTTT
TRBJ1-2	TRBV27	TRBD1	16	-	CASSSLKGTGVYGYTF	TGTGCCAGCAGTTCCTTGAAGGGGACAGGGGTGTATGGCTACACCTTC
TRBJ2-7	TRBV15	TRBD1	14	few	CATSRDRATYEQYF	TGTGCCACCAGCAGGGACAGGGCCACCTACGAGCAGTACTTC
TRBJ1-6	TRBV7-6	TRBD1	15	-	CASSPTGAENSPLHF	TGTGCCAGCAGCCCGACAGGGGCGGAGAATTCACCCCTCCACTTT